A selection of T cell receptor beta chains follows, all from one sample in a study of beta chain features in type 1 diabetes. Method: immunoSEQ multiplex PCR; TCRdb's copy keeps in-frame clones and lacks some. Of about 620,000 clones listed, roughly a sixth are singletons. Source material: naive CD4+ T cells from blood. The receptors stem from a man between 18 and 35 years old in good health. Each CDR3 is given without its conserved first and last residue. Not all rows give a size; the values are once, few, many and, for expanded clones, a class.

j_call v_call clone_size cdr3_aa
TRBJ2-1 TRBV10-2 - ASSVQGAISPEQF
TRBJ2-3 TRBV11-3 few ASSGSTDTQY
TRBJ2-1 TRBV19 few ASSRLAGGPEQF
TRBJ2-3 TRBV10-3 many AIFQGAKDTQY
TRBJ1-1 TRBV9 few ASRATGTGGTEAF
TRBJ1-3 TRBV18 few ASSQLIPGTQTGNTIY
TRBJ2-5 TRBV23-1 few ASSQSFQDNQETQY
TRBJ1-2 TRBV7-9 few ASSLEQAGSDYGYT
TRBJ1-1 TRBV9 - ASSVGQTQNTEAF
TRBJ2-7 TRBV7-2 - ASSFQDSYEQY
TRBJ2-2 TRBV11-2 - ASSSVGSTGELF
TRBJ1-3 TRBV4-3 - ASSRDRTGNTIY
TRBJ2-5 TRBV5-1 few ASSIGLAVETQY
TRBJ2-1 TRBV19 - ASSIKASGGGEQF
TRBJ2-4 TRBV29-1 - SVERLLAKNIQY
TRBJ1-3 TRBV4-3 few ASSRGDRGSGNTIY
TRBJ2-2 TRBV10-3 few AIRTQGASNTGELF
TRBJ1-5 TRBV4-1 few ASSHPAVYSNQPQH
TRBJ1-5 TRBV6-5 - ASRIAGNQPQH
TRBJ2-7 TRBV18 - ASRTGEAYEQY
TRBJ1-6 TRBV30 few AWATGGAGSPLH
TRBJ1-3 TRBV19 few ASSTVGDARISGNTIY
TRBJ1-5 TRBV25-1 few ASSSGGEVGNQPQH
TRBJ2-5 TRBV7-2 - ASSRLAGGVETQY
TRBJ2-7 TRBV5-1 few ASSSGVGLEQY
TRBJ1-1 TRBV18 - ASSPPVAEAF
TRBJ2-3 TRBV9 - ASSVGVKSSTDTQY
TRBJ2-7 TRBV5-1 - ASSLTAEQY
TRBJ2-7 TRBV5-4 few ASSLTGVSYEQY
TRBJ1-4 TRBV4-2 - ASSQGRGGYEKLF
TRBJ2-5 TRBV7-3 few ASSLMGQRQETQY
TRBJ2-5 TRBV6-6 - ASSYLTGVETQY
TRBJ2-1 TRBV6-6 - ASSYGRTDYNEQF
TRBJ1-5 TRBV7-9 few ASSLAGDSNQPQH
TRBJ1-1 TRBV12-2 few ASRRQG
TRBJ1-1 TRBV5-1 once ASSLGGVTEAF
TRBJ2-5 TRBV15 - ATRASGSRETQY
TRBJ1-5 TRBV16 - ASSRGGGYQPQH
TRBJ2-7 TRBV7-8 - ASSKIQGAAYEQY
TRBJ2-2 TRBV30 few AWVLRQGTGELF
TRBJ1-2 TRBV18 few ASSPRERTNYGYT
TRBJ1-2 TRBV25-1 - ASSVGGIRGYT
TRBJ2-7 TRBV7-3 - ASSSGQSYEQY
TRBJ2-6 TRBV7-2 many ASSSDRAPGANVLT
TRBJ2-7 TRBV29-1 - SVAHQGYEQY
TRBJ2-7 TRBV28 few ASSWTAYYEQY
TRBJ2-3 TRBV9 few ATSVRSVRLAGGDPFTDTQY
TRBJ2-2 TRBV5-6 - ATRRGLAGTGELF
TRBJ1-3 TRBV7-2 - ASSRILRDAFRNTIY
TRBJ1-2 TRBV20-1 - SGDRNYGYT
TRBJ1-4 TRBV9 - ASSVDGTGDEKLF
TRBJ2-1 TRBV2 - ASSAEHTYNEQF
TRBJ2-2 TRBV7-8 few ASSLSPDRSVTGELF
TRBJ1-5 TRBV27 few ASSPGNQPQH
TRBJ2-1 TRBV23-1 - ASSRGGSRYNEQF
TRBJ1-5 TRBV20-1 few SARHIAGQH